This entry describes one T cell receptor beta chain. This clonotype was seen a handful of times. No antigen is known for it. Nothing much larger sits one base from this clone, and base qualities are not available. For sequencing, an Illumina HiSeq 1500 was employed. The raw public reads went through TCRdb reprocessing: fastp at Q25, MiXCR clone calling, in-frame beta chains kept. Records with the same CDR3 protein are collapsed into one entry carrying the most frequent genes and DNA. The sample yields roughly 320,000 distinct CDR3 sequences; over 7.5% were counted once. Around 4% of the sample lies in the top ten. This entry comes from a study of T cell repertoires in cytomegalovirus infection (dated by TCRdb to 2018 to 2020). Regarding the study in general: Donor HLA type was relevant to the analysis, as public TCR beta signatures indicated carriage of CMV infection together with the matching HLA type.

The study at large found these results: In the ex vivo response, HLA-C-restricted CMV-specific TCR beta clonotypes were dominant, and in two of eight donors the single most frequent clonotype came from this HLA-C-restricted group. In both this cohort and an independent roughly 350-donor cohort, the cumulative frequency of public TCR beta family members distinguished carriers of CMV infection plus the relevant HLA type.

From V the trimming removes 4 bases and from J it removes 4 bases, while the gene matches leave 8 bases of the junction unaccounted for. Reading from cysteine to phenylalanine, the CDR3 counts 15 amino acids. Only the CDR3 portion is preserved as DNA: 45 bases, with reading frame beginning at the first base. The specimen sequenced was PBMCs. The chain is assembled from TRBV12-3 or TRBV12-4 and TRBJ2-7, and 9 bases in between align with TRBD1. The origin of this receptor is a human donor in good health (CMV status not recorded). Some clones in this sample may be carry-over from other donors' samples. Read as DNA, the sequence is TGTGCCAGCAGTTGGGGGACAGGGAGGGATTACGAGCAGTACTTC. This sequence encodes CASSWGTGRDYEQYF.